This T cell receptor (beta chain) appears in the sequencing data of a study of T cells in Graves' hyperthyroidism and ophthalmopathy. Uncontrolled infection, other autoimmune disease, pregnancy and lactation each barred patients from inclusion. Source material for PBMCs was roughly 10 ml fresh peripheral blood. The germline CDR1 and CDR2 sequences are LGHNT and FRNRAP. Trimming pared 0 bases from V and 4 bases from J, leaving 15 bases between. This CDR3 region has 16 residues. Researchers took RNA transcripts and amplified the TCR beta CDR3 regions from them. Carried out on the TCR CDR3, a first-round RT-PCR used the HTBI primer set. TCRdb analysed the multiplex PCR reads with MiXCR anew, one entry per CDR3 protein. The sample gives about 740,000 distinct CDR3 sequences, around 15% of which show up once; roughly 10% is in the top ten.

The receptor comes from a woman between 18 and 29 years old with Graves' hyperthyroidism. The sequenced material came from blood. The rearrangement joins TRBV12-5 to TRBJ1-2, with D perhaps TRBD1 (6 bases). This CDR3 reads CASGLVRGQTIYGYTF. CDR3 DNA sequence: TGTGCTAGTGGTTTGGTCCGAGGACAGACCATCTATGGCTACACCTTC.